These 9 T cell receptor beta chains were sequenced from one sample in a study of post-analysis software for immune sequencing data. Antigen specificity for these receptors is unknown. Presence of unique molecular identifiers characterized the TCR beta cDNA libraries. From the PCR reads, TCRdb called clonotypes with MiXCR, one entry per CDR3 protein. This table has approximately 730,000 distinct CDR3 sequences, just over 45% appearing once. Broader study findings: Five TRBV segments, including TRBV5-6, TRBV5-1 and TRBV20-1, were more frequent in patients than controls.

Material: blood. These receptors were obtained from a girl between 5 and 17 years old with multiple sclerosis.

V is TRBV4-1 and J is TRBJ2-4; TRBD1 aligns across 8 bases. Trimming cost V 4 bases and J 1 base; bases outside gene matches: 9. The length of the CDR3 is 17 residues. CDR1 is MGHRA, CDR2 YSYEKL, per germline. CDR3 DNA: TGCGCCAGCAGCCCAACCCAGGGGGCGCGGGCCAAAAACATTCAGTACTTC. Translating gives CASSPTQGARAKNIQYF.

Comment on this clonotype: A read error may produce the germline difference seen at one junction end. The CDR3 spells CSVEAGNEKRFF. The CDR3 nucleotides are TGCAGCGTTGAGGCAGGGAATGAAAAACGGTTTTTT. The V gene is TRBV29-1, the J gene TRBJ1-4; tentative D call: TRBD1 (5 bases). Germline lookup yields CDR1 SQVTM and CDR2 ANQGSEA. The CDR3 has 12 residues.

The chain has TRBV6-6 and TRBJ2-7, with a tentative D call TRBD1 (5 bases). Trimming cost V 5 bases and J 7 bases, with 24 bases left between them. The CDR3 has 16 residues. Germline-derived CDR1 and CDR2 are MNHNY and SVGAGI (reference sequence). The CDR3 DNA follows: TGTGCCAGCAGTCCCTTTCCTGACAGCGTCCTTCTTGAGCAGTACTTC. Translation: CASSPFPDSVLLEQYF.

V gene TRBV18 combines with J gene TRBJ2-1; TRBD2 might be the D (6 bases). The DNA matches TRBJ2-7 better at its end, which makes the J call doubtful. The CDR3 has 16 residues. Germline V gene lookup returns CDR1 KGHSH and CDR2 LQKENI. The DNA of the CDR3 is TGTGCCAGCTCACCACCGGCCGGGAGAGACTACAATGAGCAGTACTTC. Translation gives CASSPPAGRDYNEQYF.

The chain links TRBV21-1 to TRBJ2-4; the D segment call TRBD2 is taken from the table without a DNA check. TRBV21-1 is a pseudogene. The CDR3 covers 21 residues. The CDR3: CASSKKAGGQRKYLAKNIQYF. The CDR3 nucleotides are TGTGCCAGCAGCAAAAAGGCAGGAGGGCAGAGAAAGTACTTAGCCAAAAACATTCAGTACTTC.

CDR3: CASRTPTGGGEQYF. CDR3 DNA: TGCGCCAGCAGGACCCCGACAGGGGGAGGTGAGCAGTACTTC. The rearrangement uses TRBV10-2 and TRBJ2-4; 9 nucleotides match TRBD1. The CDR3 spans 14 residues. After removal of 6 bases from V and 13 bases from J, the junction contained 13 bases not matched to a gene. Germline lookup yields CDR1 WSHSY and CDR2 SAAADI.

The V and J genes are TRBV7-9 and TRBJ2-7; TRBD2 agrees at 11 bases. This CDR3 contains 16 residues. The V gene end was trimmed by 4 bases and the J gene end by 5 bases; junction bases not matched to a gene: 10. From germline, CDR1 is SEHNR and CDR2 FQNEAQ (reference sequence). CDR3 bases: TGTGCCAGCAGCTCCAGCACTAGCGGGAGCCCCCACGAGCAGTACTTC. Its translation is CASSSSTSGSPHEQYF.

The genes are TRBV7-9 and TRBJ2-3; 9 bases fit TRBD2. Germline assignment: CDR1 SEHNR and CDR2 FQNEAQ (reference sequence). This CDR3 contains 17 residues. V shed 9 bases, J shed 1 base, and the junction held 14 bases outside the gene matches. CDR3 sequence reads: CASSQNQREAGTDTQYF. DNA of the CDR3: TGTGCCAGTAGCCAGAACCAGCGGGAGGCGGGCACAGATACGCAGTATTTT.

This clonotype was detected only a few times. The V call is TRBV7-9, the J call TRBJ1-2, with D possibly matching TRBD1 (6 bases). The CDR3 runs to 14 residues. Trimming shortened V by 3 bases and J by 5 bases, and 13 bases separated the two germline ends. The germline gives CDR1 SEHNR, CDR2 FQNEAQ (reference sequence). CDR3: CASSLTGELYGYTF. CDR3 nucleotides: TGTGCCAGCAGCTTGACAGGAGAATTATATGGCTACACCTTC.